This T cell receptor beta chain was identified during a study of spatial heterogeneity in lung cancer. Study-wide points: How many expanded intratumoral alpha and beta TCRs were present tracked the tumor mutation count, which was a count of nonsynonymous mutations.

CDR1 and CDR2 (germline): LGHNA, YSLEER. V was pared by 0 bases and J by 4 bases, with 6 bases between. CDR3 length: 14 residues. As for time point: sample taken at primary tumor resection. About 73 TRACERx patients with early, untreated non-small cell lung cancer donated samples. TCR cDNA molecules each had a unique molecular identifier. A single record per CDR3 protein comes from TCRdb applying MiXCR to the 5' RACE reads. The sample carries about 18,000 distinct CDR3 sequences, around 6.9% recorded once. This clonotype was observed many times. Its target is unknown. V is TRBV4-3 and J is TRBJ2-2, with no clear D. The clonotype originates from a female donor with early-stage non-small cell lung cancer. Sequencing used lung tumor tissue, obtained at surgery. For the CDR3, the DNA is TGCGCCAGCAGCCAAGAATGGCGCACCGGGGAGCTGTTTTTT. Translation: CASSQEWRTGELFF.